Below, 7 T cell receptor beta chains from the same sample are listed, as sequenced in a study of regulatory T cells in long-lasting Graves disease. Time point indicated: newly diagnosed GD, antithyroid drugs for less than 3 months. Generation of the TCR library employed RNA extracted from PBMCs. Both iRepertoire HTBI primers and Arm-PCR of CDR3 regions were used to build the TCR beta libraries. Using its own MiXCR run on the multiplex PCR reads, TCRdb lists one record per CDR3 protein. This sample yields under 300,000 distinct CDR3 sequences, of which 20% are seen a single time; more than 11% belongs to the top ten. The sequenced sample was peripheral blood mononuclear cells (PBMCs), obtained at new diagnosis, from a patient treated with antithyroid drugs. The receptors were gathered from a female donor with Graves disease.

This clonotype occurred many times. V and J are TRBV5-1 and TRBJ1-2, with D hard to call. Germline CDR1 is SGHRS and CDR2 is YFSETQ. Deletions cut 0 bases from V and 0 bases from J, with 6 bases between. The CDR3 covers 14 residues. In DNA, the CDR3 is TGCGCCAGCAGCTTGGAGCAGGCTAACTATGGCTACACCTTC. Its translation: CASSLEQANYGYTF.

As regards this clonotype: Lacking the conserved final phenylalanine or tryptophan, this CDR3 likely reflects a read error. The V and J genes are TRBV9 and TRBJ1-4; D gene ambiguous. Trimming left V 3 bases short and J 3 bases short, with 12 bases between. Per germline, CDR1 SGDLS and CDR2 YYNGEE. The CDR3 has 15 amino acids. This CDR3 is CASSGGQSSNEKLFL. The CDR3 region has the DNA TGTGCCAGCAGCGGAGGCCAGTCCTCTAATGAAAAACTGTTTCTT.

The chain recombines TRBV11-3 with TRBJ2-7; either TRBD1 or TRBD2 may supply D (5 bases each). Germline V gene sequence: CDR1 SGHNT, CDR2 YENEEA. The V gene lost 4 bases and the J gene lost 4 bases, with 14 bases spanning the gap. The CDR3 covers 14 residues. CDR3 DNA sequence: TGTGCCAGCAGCTCCCGACGGGGCGAGTACGAGCAGTACTTC. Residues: CASSSRRGEYEQYF.

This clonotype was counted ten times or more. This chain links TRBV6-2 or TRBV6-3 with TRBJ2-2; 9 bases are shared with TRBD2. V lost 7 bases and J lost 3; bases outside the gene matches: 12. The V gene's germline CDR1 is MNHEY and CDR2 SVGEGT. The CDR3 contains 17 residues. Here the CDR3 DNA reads TGTGCCAGCACCCAGAGGCCTAGCGGGACCGACACCGGGGAGCTGTTTTTT. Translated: CASTQRPSGTDTGELFF.

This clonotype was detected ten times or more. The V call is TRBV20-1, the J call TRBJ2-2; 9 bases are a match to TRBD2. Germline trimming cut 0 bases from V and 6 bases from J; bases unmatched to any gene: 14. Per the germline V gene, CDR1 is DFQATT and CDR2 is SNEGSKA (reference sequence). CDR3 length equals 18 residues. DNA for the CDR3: TGCAGTGCTAGAGACCCCCCTCGGATGGCGGGGGGGCCCGGGGAGCTGTTTTTT. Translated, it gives CSARDPPRMAGGPGELFF.

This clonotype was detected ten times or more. In nucleotides, the CDR3 is TGTGCCAGCAGTTCCGGGACCACCTACGAGCAGTACTTC. This codes for CASSSGTTYEQYF. The rearrangement joins TRBV28 to TRBJ2-7, with D tentatively TRBD1 or TRBD2 (5 bases each). CDR3 length: 13 residues. The V gene's germline CDR1 is MDHEN and CDR2 SYDVKM. Trimming cost V 4 bases and J 2 bases, with 9 bases left between them.

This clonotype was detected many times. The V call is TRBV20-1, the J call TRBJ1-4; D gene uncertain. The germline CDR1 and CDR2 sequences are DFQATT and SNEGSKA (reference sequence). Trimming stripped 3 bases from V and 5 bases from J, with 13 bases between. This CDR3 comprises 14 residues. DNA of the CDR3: TGCAGTGCTAGCCCCCAGCGCCTCAATGAAAAACTGTTTTTT. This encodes CSASPQRLNEKLFF.